Listed below are T cell receptor beta chains from one sample, sequenced in a study of cytomegalovirus exposure and HLA in healthy donors. Sequencing was performed with immunoSEQ multiplex PCR; in TCRdb, only in-frame clones are kept and a portion is missing. The table lists 150,000 or so clones, approximately 81% of them singletons. Sequencing was carried out using PBMCs. Source of these receptors: a woman aged 18-29 years in good health and CMV-seronegative. The CDR3 runs from the conserved cysteine through the conserved F or W. D genes are given only for firm matches. Clone size, where shown, is once, few, many, or a class for clones that have expanded.

clone_size j_call d_call v_call cdr3_aa cdr3_nt
NA TRBJ2-1 TRBD2 TRBV6-5 CASSPPGGAGGKQFF TGTGCCAGCAGCCCCCCTGGGGGGGCGGGAGGCAAGCAGTTCTTC
NA TRBJ2-1 TRBD2 TRBV7-9 CASSLYSSGAVEFYDEQFF TGTGCCAGCAGCTTATATAGTAGCGGGGCAGTCGAGTTTTACGATGAGCAGTTCTTC
NA TRBJ2-7 TRBD1 TRBV6-5 CASSYLGQPTYEQYF TGTGCCAGCAGTTACTTGGGACAGCCGACCTACGAGCAGTACTTC
few TRBJ2-7 TRBD1 TRBV28 CASTYRGFTSYEQYF TGTGCCAGCACGTACAGGGGGTTTACCTCCTACGAGCAGTACTTC
once TRBJ2-7 NA TRBV5-6 CASSFFPAGKTYEQYF TGTGCCAGCAGCTTCTTCCCCGCAGGGAAGACCTACGAGCAGTACTTC
once TRBJ2-1 TRBD1 TRBV18 CASSPGTGSYNEQFF TGTGCCAGCTCACCAGGGACAGGGTCCTACAATGAGCAGTTCTTC
NA TRBJ2-2 NA TRBV6-5 CASRSWARRTGELFF TGTGCCAGCAGGAGCTGGGCGAGACGGACCGGGGAGCTGTTTTTT
few TRBJ2-7 TRBD1 TRBV28 CASSLVGQSPIASYEQYF TGTGCCAGCAGTTTAGTGGGACAGTCCCCTATAGCCTCCTACGAGCAGTACTTC
NA TRBJ2-1 TRBD2 TRBV7-7 CASSPGGLADYSYNEQFF TGTGCTAGCAGCCCGGGGGGACTAGCGGATTACTCCTACAATGAGCAGTTCTTC
NA TRBJ2-2 NA TRBV7-8 CASSFGGRTGTGELFF TGTGCCAGCAGCTTTGGGGGGAGAACGGGGACCGGGGAGCTGTTTTTT
NA TRBJ1-4 TRBD1 TRBV5-1 CASSRTGGSDNEKLFF TGCGCCAGCAGCAGGACAGGGGGCTCTGATAATGAAAAACTGTTTTTT
NA TRBJ2-5 TRBD1 TRBV28 CASNTGQQETQYF TGTGCCAGCAACACGGGACAGCAAGAGACCCAGTACTTC
few TRBJ1-5 TRBD1 TRBV7-8 CASRSEGGASNQPQHF TGTGCCAGCAGAAGTGAAGGGGGCGCAAGCAATCAGCCCCAGCATTTT
NA TRBJ1-2 TRBD1 TRBV11-2 CASSTSTGLNYGYTF TGTGCCAGCAGCACCTCGACAGGGCTAAACTATGGCTACACCTTC
NA TRBJ2-7 TRBD2 TRBV14 CASSQVREGEQYF TGTGCCAGCAGCCAAGTCAGGGAGGGCGAGCAGTACTTC
NA TRBJ2-5 NA TRBV5-6 CASSFSGSQETQYF TGTGCCAGCAGCTTTTCCGGGTCCCAAGAGACCCAGTACTTC
NA TRBJ2-7 NA TRBV4-2 CASSQDSATLAEQYF TGTGCCAGCAGCCAAGATTCAGCGACCTTAGCCGAGCAGTACTTC
once TRBJ2-1 TRBD2 TRBV2 CASSHYGLEAYNEQFF TGTGCCAGCAGTCACTATGGACTAGAAGCTTACAATGAGCAGTTCTTC
few TRBJ1-2 NA TRBV28 CASSDLRVAGDYGYTF TGTGCCAGCAGTGACCTCAGGGTCGCGGGAGACTATGGCTACACCTTC
once TRBJ2-5 NA TRBV30 CARIAKRALQETQYF TGTGCCCGGATCGCCAAGCGGGCCCTCCAAGAGACCCAGTACTTC
few TRBJ2-2 TRBD2 TRBV14 CASSRPSGRTGELFF TGTGCCAGCAGCCGGCCTAGCGGGAGAACCGGGGAGCTGTTTTTT
once TRBJ2-6 TRBD1 TRBV28 CASLDRGLNVLTF TGTGCCAGCCTTGACAGGGGACTCAACGTCCTGACTTTC
NA TRBJ2-5 TRBD2 TRBV5-6 CASSWGLAGGEETQYF TGTGCCAGCAGCTGGGGACTAGCGGGAGGAGAAGAGACCCAGTACTTC
NA TRBJ1-1 NA TRBV7-9 CASSGRANTEAFF TGTGCCAGCAGTGGCAGGGCGAACACTGAAGCTTTCTTT
few TRBJ2-7 TRBD2 TRBV7-9 CASGLTSGSYEQYF TGTGCCAGCGGATTGACTAGCGGGAGTTACGAGCAGTACTTC
NA TRBJ2-1 NA TRBV11-3 CASSLKGHYNEQFF TGTGCCAGCAGCTTAAAGGGACACTACAATGAGCAGTTCTTC
NA TRBJ2-7 TRBD2 TRBV18 CASSRSGAGGASYEQYF TGTGCCAGCTCAAGGTCGGGAGCGGGAGGCGCGTCCTACGAGCAGTACTTC
NA TRBJ2-5 NA TRBV28 CASSPLQYEETQYF TGTGCCAGCAGTCCCCTCCAGTACGAAGAGACCCAGTACTTC
once TRBJ1-2 TRBD1 TRBV5-6 CASSAETGPSLYGYTF TGTGCCAGCAGCGCTGAGACAGGGCCGTCCCTCTATGGCTACACCTTC
NA TRBJ2-4 TRBD2 TRBV4-2 CASSQVGTSGTKNIQYF TGTGCCAGCAGCCAAGTCGGGACTAGCGGGACCAAAAACATTCAGTACTTC
NA TRBJ2-5 TRBD2 TRBV7-9 CASSLRTSGETQYF TGTGCCAGCAGCCTCAGGACTAGCGGGGAGACCCAGTACTTC
NA TRBJ2-6 NA TRBV5-4 CASSWGGGASGANVLTF TGTGCCAGCAGCTGGGGGGGCGGGGCCTCTGGGGCCAACGTCCTGACTTTC
NA TRBJ2-7 TRBD2 TRBV7-3 CASSSGLAGDYEQYF TGTGCCAGCAGCTCGGGACTAGCGGGAGATTACGAGCAGTACTTC
NA TRBJ1-5 NA TRBV18 CASSPRGEGNQPQHF TGTGCCAGCTCACCACGGGGGGAAGGGAATCAGCCCCAGCATTTT
NA TRBJ2-2 TRBD1 TRBV2 CASSWDRGAGELFF TGTGCCAGCAGCTGGGACAGGGGGGCCGGGGAGCTGTTTTTT
NA TRBJ1-3 NA TRBV10-3 CATRQLNRAGNTIYF TGTGCCACCAGACAACTCAACAGGGCTGGAAACACCATATATTTT
few TRBJ2-2 TRBD1 TRBV29-1 CSVRGQGNTGELFF TGCAGCGTCAGGGGACAGGGGAACACCGGGGAGCTGTTTTTT